This TCR beta chain was sequenced for a study of monozygotic twins with inflammatory bowel disease. CDR1 and CDR2 (germline): ENHRY, SYGVKD. The length of the CDR3 is 12 residues. TCRdb re-called the 5' RACE reads and gives one entry per CDR3 protein, without DNA. This repertoire comprises some 400,000 distinct CDR3 sequences; its ten largest clones make up around 2.4%. V and J are TRBV10-3 and TRBJ2-7; TCRdb returns TRBD1, unconfirmable since there is no DNA. This receptor was taken from a human donor with ulcerative colitis or Crohn's disease, or a healthy co-twin of an affected twin (not recorded which). The sequencing sample was made of blood. CDR3 sequence reads: CAISGDSYEQYF.